Listed below are T cell receptor beta chains from one sample, sequenced in a study of beta chain features in type 1 diabetes. Assay used: immunoSEQ multiplex PCR; TCRdb lists only in-frame clones, some missing. The table lists 450,000 or so clones, about an eighth of them singletons, with over 0.035% in the top ten. Sequenced: naive CD4+ T cells from blood. The source is a woman under 30 in good health. CDR3s include the opening cysteine and the closing phenylalanine or tryptophan.

J | V | CDR3
TRBJ1-1 | TRBV14 | CASSPGKGVEAFF
TRBJ1-2 | TRBV27 | CASSWDPRRGGYTF
TRBJ2-3 | TRBV18 | CASSSRFTGGGADTQYF
TRBJ2-6 | TRBV11-1 | CASSPGGAGANVLTF
TRBJ2-3 | TRBV7-2 | CASSGPVTDTQYF
TRBJ2-7 | TRBV13 | CASSQTGTLYEQYF
TRBJ2-1 | TRBV27 | CASSLLTSGKYNEQFF
TRBJ2-1 | TRBV25-1 | CASSESGLAGGNEQFF
TRBJ1-5 | TRBV9 | CASSGQGWRGQPQHF
TRBJ2-7 | TRBV7-3 | CASSLSPLHSSYEQYF
TRBJ2-1 | TRBV15 | CATSREVGRPRVNEQFF
TRBJ2-1 | TRBV5-1 | CASSFDRGYNEQFF
TRBJ2-3 | TRBV12-5 | CASGPGSSTDTQYF
TRBJ2-5 | TRBV7-2 | CASSLIGGSETQYF
TRBJ2-1 | TRBV13 | CASSLPRGKQFF
TRBJ2-7 | TRBV7-9 | CASSLGREIYEQYF
TRBJ2-1 | TRBV7-2 | CASSLIYNEQFF
TRBJ2-1 | TRBV10-3 | CAISAPWGQGLEQFF
TRBJ1-2 | TRBV19 | CASKRTQGPYGYTF
TRBJ2-3 | TRBV29-1 | CSVVRDRRDTQYF
TRBJ2-3 | TRBV5-4 | CASSLGTGTDTQYF
TRBJ2-7 | TRBV30 | CAWRPGQGIYEQYF